Below are 22 T cell receptor beta chains sequenced from a single sample in a study of cytomegalovirus exposure and HLA in healthy donors. 13 Jbeta primers and 60 Vbeta primers were used for the PCR. Sequenced by immunoSEQ multiplex PCR; TCRdb stores in-frame clones only, minus some. The sample yields under 200,000 clones, roughly 60% seen once. Specimen: PBMCs. The receptors originated from a man aged 40-49 years in good health and CMV-seronegative.

The chain carries TRBV4-3 and TRBJ1-1; tentatively, D is TRBD1 (6 bases). The length of the CDR3 is 20 residues. Trimming cost V 1 base and J 7 bases, with 31 bases left between them. Germline V gene data show CDR1 as LGHNA and CDR2 as YSLEER. CDR3 amino acids: CASSQASYDFRDTGEGEAFF. The CDR3 bases are TGCGCCAGCAGCCAAGCCTCCTACGATTTCCGGGACACGGGGGAGGGTGAAGCTTTCTTT.

This clone occurred a few times. The chain combines TRBV7-6 with TRBJ1-1; 10 bases map to TRBD1. V shed 5 bases and J 5 bases; nucleotides not matched to a gene: 2. CDR3 size: 13 residues. Germline CDR1 reads SGHVS; CDR2 reads FNYEAQ. The CDR3 coding sequence is TGTGCCAGCAGCCTGGGACAGGGGACTGAAGCTTTCTTT. It encodes CASSLGQGTEAFF. Complete variable domain (other parts from reference TRBV7-6 and TRBJ1-1): GAGVSQSPRYKVTKRGQDVALRCDPISGHVSLYWYRQALGQGPEFLTYFNYEAQQDKSGLPNDRFSAERPEGSISTLTIQRTEQRDSAMYRCASSLGQGTEAFFGQGTRLTVV.

The chain has TRBV30 and TRBJ2-3; 7 bases are a match to TRBD1. This CDR3 comprises 14 residues. Germline loops: CDR1 GTSNPN, CDR2 SVGIG (reference sequence). V dropped 2 bases and J dropped 2; count of bases not matched to a gene: 4. The CDR3 spells CAWSSDRDTDTQYF. CDR3 nucleotides: TGTGCCTGGAGTTCTGACAGGGACACAGATACGCAGTATTTT.

This chain uses TRBV30 with TRBJ2-5; D may be TRBD2 (5 bases). The CDR3 spans 14 residues. Germline-derived CDR1 and CDR2 are GTSNPN and SVGIG (reference sequence). V was pared by 4 bases and J by 0 bases, with 12 bases between. The CDR3 loop is CAWTAMRDQETQYF. In DNA, the CDR3 is TGTGCCTGGACGGCCATGAGGGACCAAGAGACCCAGTACTTC.

This clone was found a few times. This chain's CDR3 is CASSSRGVLEETQYF. The DNA of the CDR3 is TGTGCCAGCAGCTCCCGCGGGGTTTTAGAAGAGACCCAGTACTTC. The chain joins TRBV5-6 to TRBJ2-5, with D possibly being TRBD2 (6 bases). V lost 3 bases to trimming and J lost 3 bases, with 15 bases between them. The CDR3 contains 15 residues. Germline V lookup: CDR1 SGHDT, CDR2 YYEEEE.

A few counts support this clone. This CDR3 is CASQGGTGTLLSSGANVLTF. The CDR3 coding sequence is TGCGCCAGTCAAGGGGGGACAGGGACTTTATTAAGCTCTGGGGCCAACGTCCTGACTTTC. The chain employs TRBV5-1 and TRBJ2-6, with 9 bases identical to TRBD1. The length of the CDR3 is 20 residues. Germline V gene data show CDR1 as SGHRS and CDR2 as YFSETQ. With V trimmed by 8 bases and J by 0 bases, 18 bases remained unmatched.

The rearrangement uses TRBV29-1 and TRBJ2-1; the match to TRBD2 covers 8 bases. Germline CDR1 and CDR2: SQVTM and ANQGSEA. V dropped 4 bases and J dropped 9; count of bases not matched to a gene: 11. CDR3 length equals 14 residues. CDR3: CSVVWLAGAFEQFF. The CDR3 DNA is TGCAGCGTTGTGTGGCTAGCGGGTGCCTTTGAGCAGTTCTTC.

The chain couples TRBV6-5 to TRBJ1-2; 9 positions match TRBD1. The CDR3 extends over 16 amino acids. Germline V gene sequence: CDR1 MNHEY, CDR2 SVGAGI. Germline trimming cut 2 bases from V and 8 bases from J; bases unmatched to any gene: 12. In DNA form, the CDR3 reads TGTGCCAGCAGTTACGCCCCGGGACAGGGCTTAGGAGGCTACACCTTC. It is translated as CASSYAPGQGLGGYTF.

The genes are TRBV6-5 and TRBJ1-4; 7 bases line up with TRBD1. Germline V CDR1 and CDR2: MNHEY, SVGAGI. This CDR3 comprises 14 residues. The ends lost 5 bases at V and 8 bases at J; junction bases unmatched: 8. The CDR3, as DNA: TGTGCCAGCAGTGAGGGGGCAGGGAGGGAAAAACTGTTTTTT. It codes for CASSEGAGREKLFF.

Comment on this clone: Other nucleotide sequences from this sample produce the same CDR3. This chain's CDR3 is CASSWRNREWGGTDTQYF. The DNA for the CDR3 is TGTGCCAGCAGCTGGAGAAACAGGGAGTGGGGTGGTACAGATACGCAGTATTTT. V is TRBV7-6 and J is TRBJ2-3; perhaps TRBD1 as D (6 bases). This CDR3 spans 18 amino acids. The ends were cut back, 4 bases at V and 3 bases at J, with 23 bases in the middle. CDR1 SGHVS and CDR2 FNYEAQ come from the germline V gene.

This clone has only a few counts. The V gene is TRBV10-3, the J gene TRBJ2-1; TRBD1 matches 12 bases. Per the germline V gene, CDR1 is ENHRY and CDR2 is SYGVKD. Trimming took 6 bases from V and 6 from J; bases not matched to a gene: 6. CDR3 length: 15 residues. The CDR3: CAISQGQGAGNEQFF. The CDR3 nucleotides are TGTGCCATCAGCCAGGGACAGGGGGCGGGCAATGAGCAGTTCTTC.

This clone was found a few times. The chain joins TRBV5-1 to TRBJ1-1; possible D gene TRBD1, 5 bases. V was trimmed by 1 base and J by 4 bases, leaving 17 bases between them. The CDR3 length is 16 residues. Germline CDR1 reads SGHRS; CDR2 reads YFSETQ. DNA for the CDR3: TGCGCCAGCAGCTTGAGGGTGGGGGGAGGCTCCACTGAAGCTTTCTTT. Translation: CASSLRVGGGSTEAFF.

The sample holds a few counts of this clone. The gene calls are TRBV6-6 and TRBJ2-1; 12 positions match TRBD2. Germline trimming cut 8 bases from V and 6 bases from J; bases unmatched to any gene: 8. The CDR3 is 15 residues long. Germline CDR1 MNHNY, CDR2 SVGAGI (reference sequence). In DNA form, the CDR3 reads TGTGCCAGCTCCAGACTAGCGGGGGCGTCCAATGAGCAGTTCTTC. Residues: CASSRLAGASNEQFF.

The chain employs TRBV30 and TRBJ1-2; 7 nucleotides agree with TRBD1. Germline V gives CDR1 GTSNPN, CDR2 SVGIG (reference sequence). The V segment lost 2 bases and the J segment 8 bases; nucleotides outside the gene matches: 11. The CDR3 covers 14 residues. The CDR3 is CAWSKRRQGSGYTF. CDR3 nucleotides: TGTGCCTGGAGTAAAAGACGACAGGGTTCCGGCTACACCTTC.

The CDR3 nucleotides are TGTGCCAGCAGCTCCGGGAGGGGGTCCTACAATGAGCAGTTCTTC. Protein: CASSSGRGSYNEQFF. V gene TRBV7-9 combines with J gene TRBJ2-1, with 8 bases identical to TRBD2. The length of the CDR3 is 15 residues. The J segment lost 1 base and the V segment lost 4 bases, leaving 3 bases of the junction unmatched. In germline, CDR1 is SEHNR, CDR2 FQNEAQ (reference sequence).

This sequence joins TRBV6-4 and TRBJ2-3; a weak D match, TRBD1 (6 bases). Germline CDR1 MRHNA, CDR2 SNTAGT. Trimming left V 6 bases short and J 5 bases short, with 15 bases between. The CDR3 is 14 amino acids. Here the CDR3 DNA reads TGTGCCAGCAGCAAGGGGGTTGGGGGAGATACGCAGTATTTT. It specifies CASSKGVGGDTQYF.

The chain has TRBV4-2 and TRBJ2-1, with 9 bases identical to TRBD2. The CDR3 totals 17 residues. The trim removed 0 bases at V and 0 bases at J, leaving 3 bases unmatched. Germline V CDR1 and CDR2: LGHNA, YNFKEQ. CDR3 nucleotide sequence: TGTGCCAGCAGCCAAGACCAGCGGGGGGACTCCTACAATGAGCAGTTCTTC. Amino acids: CASSQDQRGDSYNEQFF.

This chain links TRBV25-1 with TRBJ1-1; 8 bases agree with TRBD1. V lost 6 bases to trimming and J lost 0 bases; unmatched junction nucleotides: 3. The germline CDR1 and CDR2 sequences are MGHDK and SYGVNS. The CDR3 loop spans 14 amino acids. CDR3 in DNA: TGTGCCAGCAGACGGACAGGGATGAACACTGAAGCTTTCTTT. Protein: CASRRTGMNTEAFF.

V gene TRBV5-1 combines with J gene TRBJ2-1, with 8 nucleotides matching TRBD2. This CDR3 region has 15 residues. V dropped 4 bases and J dropped 0; count of bases not matched to a gene: 3. Looked up from germline, CDR1 is SGHRS and CDR2 is YFSETQ. CDR3 nucleotides: TGCGCCAGCAGCCTAAGCGGGAGCTCCTACAATGAGCAGTTCTTC. Translated: CASSLSGSSYNEQFF.

The chain is built from TRBV9 and TRBJ1-2; 9 bases agree with TRBD1. The CDR3 length is 15 residues. The germline gives CDR1 SGDLS, CDR2 YYNGEE. Losses at the gene ends were 2 bases for V and 6 bases for J; bases not matched to a gene: 8. In DNA form, the CDR3 reads TGTGCCAGCAGCGTCCCGGGACAGGGAGAAAATGGCTACACCTTC. Its protein product is CASSVPGQGENGYTF.

The V and J genes are TRBV9 and TRBJ2-5; 9 bases map to TRBD2. The J segment lost 5 bases and the V segment lost 7 bases, leaving 6 bases of the junction unmatched. CDR1 SGDLS and CDR2 YYNGEE come from the germline V gene. The CDR3 covers 13 residues. The CDR3 DNA is TGTGCCAGCGGGCTAGCGGGGAGCGAGACCCAGTACTTC. Residues: CASGLAGSETQYF.

This clone has just a few counts. This chain uses TRBV13 with TRBJ1-1; D remains unclear. V was pared by 0 bases and J by 7 bases, with 15 bases between. CDR3 length: 15 amino acids. CDR1 PRHDT and CDR2 FYEKMQ come from the germline V gene (reference sequence). CDR3 region: CASSLGLAEGGEAFF. The CDR3 nucleotides are TGTGCCAGCAGCTTAGGTCTGGCGGAGGGCGGTGAAGCTTTCTTT.